The 10 T cell receptor beta chains presented below share a single source sample, sequenced in a study of response to subunit inactivated influenza vaccine. One entry per CDR3 protein results from TCRdb running MiXCR on the RT-PCR reads. Of under 850,000 distinct CDR3 sequences listed, 15% to 20% were seen once; the top ten hold around 9.9%. This sample comprised PBMCs from blood, obtained 5 to 6 days after vaccination. The receptors were sampled from a man between 50 and 59 years old who received an inactivated influenza vaccine.

V is TRBV28 and J is TRBJ2-1, with D possibly TRBD2 on 5 matching bases. The germline V gene encodes CDR1 MDHEN and CDR2 SYDVKM. V was trimmed by 8 bases and J by 10 bases, leaving 21 bases between them. The CDR3 has 14 residues. The CDR3 reads CASGEMTMSMEQFF. CDR3 sequence (DNA): TGTGCCAGCGGGGAGATGACAATGAGCATGGAGCAGTTCTTC.

The chain couples TRBV6-1 to TRBJ2-2; 13 nucleotides match TRBD2. The CDR3 runs to 15 residues. Germline V lookup: CDR1 MNHNS, CDR2 SASEGT. The trim removed 6 bases at V and 5 bases at J, leaving 3 bases unmatched. The CDR3 sequence: CASRRTSGSTGELFF. The CDR3 region has the DNA TGTGCCAGCAGAAGGACTAGCGGGAGTACCGGGGAGCTGTTTTTT.

The chain carries TRBV7-2 and TRBJ2-5; weak D call: TRBD2 (6 bases). CDR3 size: 13 residues. CDR1 and CDR2 (germline): SGHTA, FQGNSA. Trimming cost V 6 bases and J 4 bases, with 12 bases left between them. CDR3: CASRSGEAETQYF. CDR3 DNA sequence: TGTGCCAGCAGATCGGGGGAGGCAGAGACCCAGTACTTC.

This clonotype was seen more than once but under ten times. This chain links TRBV18 with TRBJ1-1; TRBD1 might be the D (5 bases). V lost 3 bases and J lost 0, with 11 bases in between. There are 15 residues in the CDR3. Germline CDR1 reads KGHSH; CDR2 reads LQKENI. CDR3 region: CASSPARAVNTEAFF. The CDR3 nucleotides read TGTGCCAGCTCACCTGCCAGGGCGGTGAACACTGAAGCTTTCTTT.

J is TRBJ2-1 and V is TRBV10-3, with TRBD1 matching 10 bases. With V trimmed by 6 bases and J by 0 bases, 11 bases remained unmatched. Germline lookup yields CDR1 ENHRY and CDR2 SYGVKD. This CDR3 contains 18 residues. CDR3 in amino acids: CAIRKTGGVTGSYNEQFF. In nucleotides, the CDR3 is TGTGCCATCAGGAAGACAGGGGGCGTTACGGGCTCCTACAATGAGCAGTTCTTC.

This rearrangement joins TRBV6-1 to TRBJ2-7; TRBD1 agrees at 7 bases. The CDR3 length is 14 residues. From germline, CDR1 is MNHNS and CDR2 SASEGT. V shed 7 bases, J shed 3 bases, and the junction held 9 bases outside the gene matches. The CDR3 protein is CASTQTGKGYEQYF. Here the CDR3 DNA reads TGTGCCAGCACCCAGACAGGGAAGGGCTACGAGCAGTACTTC.

This clonotype was detected a few times. The chain is built from TRBV7-9 and TRBJ2-3, with D hard to call. In germline, CDR1 is SEHNR, CDR2 FQNEAQ (reference sequence). The CDR3 is made up of 13 amino acids. V was trimmed by 7 bases and J by 6 bases, leaving 14 bases between them. CDR3 sequence (DNA): TGTGCCAGCACCGTAGGGTTTTCCGATACGCAGTATTTT. Amino acids: CASTVGFSDTQYF.

The CDR3 spells CASRRHEAGTSGLSSYEQYF. The CDR3 DNA sequence: TGCGCCAGCAGACGCCACGAAGCCGGGACTAGCGGGCTTAGCTCCTACGAGCAGTACTTC. The chain has TRBV23-1 and TRBJ2-7; 12 bases are shared with TRBD2. TRBV23-1 is known as an ORF, though its function is uncertain. The V gene end was trimmed by 6 bases and the J gene end by 0 bases; junction bases not matched to a gene: 18. This CDR3 is built from 20 residues.

This clonotype occurred many times. The chain links TRBV7-9 to TRBJ1-2, with D perhaps TRBD1 (5 bases). Trimming pared 4 bases from V and 4 bases from J, leaving 10 bases between. The CDR3 is 13 amino acids. Germline CDR1 reads SEHNR; CDR2 reads FQNEAQ (reference sequence). CDR3 region: CASSSSGSYGYTF. CDR3 in DNA: TGTGCCAGCAGCTCATCAGGGAGCTATGGCTACACCTTC.

The chain is built from TRBV5-1 and TRBJ2-1, with TRBD2 matching 9 bases. V was clipped by 4 bases and J by 2 bases; unmatched bases: 4. Germline CDR1 SGHRS, CDR2 YFSETQ. CDR3 length: 15 residues. This CDR3 is CASSHSGGTYNEQFF. CDR3 DNA: TGCGCCAGCAGCCACAGCGGGGGGACCTACAATGAGCAGTTCTTC. The whole variable domain, remainder taken from reference TRBV5-1 and TRBJ2-1, is KAGVTQTPRYLIKTRGQQVTLSCSPISGHRSVSWYQQTPGQGLQFLFEYFSETQRNKGNFPGRFSGRQFSNSRSEMNVSTLELGDSALYLCASSHSGGTYNEQFFGPGTRLTVL.